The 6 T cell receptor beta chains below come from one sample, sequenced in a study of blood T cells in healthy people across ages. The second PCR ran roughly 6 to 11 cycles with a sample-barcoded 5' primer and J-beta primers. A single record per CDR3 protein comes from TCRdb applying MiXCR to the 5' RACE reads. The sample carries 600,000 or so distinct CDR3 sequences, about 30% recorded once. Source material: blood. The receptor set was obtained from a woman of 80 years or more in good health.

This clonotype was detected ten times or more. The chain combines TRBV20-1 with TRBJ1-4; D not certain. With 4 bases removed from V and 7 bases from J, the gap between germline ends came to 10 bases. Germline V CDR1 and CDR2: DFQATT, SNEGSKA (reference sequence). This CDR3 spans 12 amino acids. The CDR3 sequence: CSANLPSEKLFF. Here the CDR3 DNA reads TGCAGTGCTAATCTACCATCTGAAAAACTGTTTTTT.

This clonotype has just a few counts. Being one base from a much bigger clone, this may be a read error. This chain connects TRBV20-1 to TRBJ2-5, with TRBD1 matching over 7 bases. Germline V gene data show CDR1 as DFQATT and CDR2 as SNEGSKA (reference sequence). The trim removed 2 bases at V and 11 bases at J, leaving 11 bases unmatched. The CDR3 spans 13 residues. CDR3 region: CSARSDRVNEQYF. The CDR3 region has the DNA TGCAGTGCTAGATCAGACAGGGTTAATGAGCAGTACTTC.

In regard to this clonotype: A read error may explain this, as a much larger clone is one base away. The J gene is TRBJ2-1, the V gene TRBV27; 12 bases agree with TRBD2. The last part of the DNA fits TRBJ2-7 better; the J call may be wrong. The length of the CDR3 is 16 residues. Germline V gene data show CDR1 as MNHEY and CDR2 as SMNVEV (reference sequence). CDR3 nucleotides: TGTGCCAGCAGTTCCCGGACTAGCGGGGAGTACAATGAGCAGTACTTC. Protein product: CASSSRTSGEYNEQYF.

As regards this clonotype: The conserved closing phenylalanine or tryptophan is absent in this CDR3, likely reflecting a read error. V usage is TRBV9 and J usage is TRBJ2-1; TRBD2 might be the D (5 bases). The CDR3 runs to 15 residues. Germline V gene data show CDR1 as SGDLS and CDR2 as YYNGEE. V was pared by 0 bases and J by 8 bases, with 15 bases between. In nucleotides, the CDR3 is TGTGCCAGCAGCGTAGCATCTCGGGGTCTCGATGAGCAGTTCTTA. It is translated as CASSVASRGLDEQFL.

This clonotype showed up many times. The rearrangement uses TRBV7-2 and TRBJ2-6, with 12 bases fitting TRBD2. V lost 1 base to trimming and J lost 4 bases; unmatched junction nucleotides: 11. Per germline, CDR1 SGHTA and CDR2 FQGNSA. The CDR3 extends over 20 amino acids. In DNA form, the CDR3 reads TGTGCCAGCAGCTTAGGGCCCCTAGCGGGGGGGCGGCTGGGGGCCAACGTCCTGACTTTC. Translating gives CASSLGPLAGGRLGANVLTF. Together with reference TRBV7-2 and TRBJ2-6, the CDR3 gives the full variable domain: GAGVSQSPSNKVTEKGKDVELRCDPISGHTALYWYRQSLGQGLEFLIYFQGNSAPDKSGLPSDRFSAERTGGSVSTLTIQRTQQEDSAVYLCASSLGPLAGGRLGANVLTFGAGSRLTVL.

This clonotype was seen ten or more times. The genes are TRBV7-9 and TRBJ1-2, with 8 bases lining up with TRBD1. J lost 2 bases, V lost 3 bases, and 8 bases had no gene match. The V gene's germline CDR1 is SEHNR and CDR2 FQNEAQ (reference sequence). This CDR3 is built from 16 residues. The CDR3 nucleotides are TGTGCCAGCAGCTTCATACCGACAGGGGCCAACTATGGCTACACCTTC. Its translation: CASSFIPTGANYGYTF.